This TCR beta chain was documented in a study of beta chain features in type 1 diabetes. The CDR3 is 13 residues long. Germline assignment: CDR1 SGHRS and CDR2 YFSETQ. After removal of 1 base from V and 5 bases from J, the junction contained 1 base not matched to a gene. This clone was seen a handful of times. Its antigen is still unknown. Investigators reverse transcribed all isolated RNA, so they sequenced expressed TCRB transcripts. Generated by immunoSEQ multiplex PCR, the TCRdb table keeps only in-frame clones and is missing some. Here the sample spans more than 95,000 clones, 15% to 20% being singletons. Study conclusions and caveats: When Type 1 diabetes patients were examined, their TCRB CDR3s proved moderately but significantly shorter in all four CD4+ subsets.

The sequenced sample was central memory CD4+ T cells from blood. This TCR derives from a man aged 18 to 29 with type 1 diabetes. The chain employs TRBV5-1 and TRBJ2-3, with 7 bases identical to TRBD2. The CDR3 nucleotides are TGCGCCAGCAGCTTGACTAGCGAAGATACGCAGTATTTT. This encodes CASSLTSEDTQYF.